One T cell receptor beta chain is described in this entry. Original processing notes: Scientists estimated how many nucleated cells there were by amplifying reference gene primers. TCRdb's copy holds only in-frame clones and misses some; the assay was immunoSEQ multiplex PCR. V and J calls and clone size are those listed in that table; D and trimming were worked out from the DNA. The table records about 250,000 clones, just under 85% of them present only once. These data belong to a study of blood T cell repertoires in COVID-19. Study at large: Samples came from the United States, Italy and Spain, spanning acute and convalescent COVID-19. Sample material is recorded as cDNA or gDNA derived from T cells, B-cell-depleted T cells, or PBMCs.

Sequenced input: peripheral blood. This TCR derives from a man aged 50-59 years with acute or convalescent COVID-19.

The CDR3 DNA is TGTGCCAGCAGCTTATCCGGGACTAGCGGTTACGAGCAGTACTTC. As protein: CASSLSGTSGYEQYF. This rearrangement joins TRBV7-6 to TRBJ2-7; 11 bases agree with TRBD2. The V segment lost 2 bases and the J segment 4 bases; nucleotides outside the gene matches: 4. Germline V gene lookup returns CDR1 SGHVS and CDR2 FNYEAQ. CDR3 length: 15 residues.